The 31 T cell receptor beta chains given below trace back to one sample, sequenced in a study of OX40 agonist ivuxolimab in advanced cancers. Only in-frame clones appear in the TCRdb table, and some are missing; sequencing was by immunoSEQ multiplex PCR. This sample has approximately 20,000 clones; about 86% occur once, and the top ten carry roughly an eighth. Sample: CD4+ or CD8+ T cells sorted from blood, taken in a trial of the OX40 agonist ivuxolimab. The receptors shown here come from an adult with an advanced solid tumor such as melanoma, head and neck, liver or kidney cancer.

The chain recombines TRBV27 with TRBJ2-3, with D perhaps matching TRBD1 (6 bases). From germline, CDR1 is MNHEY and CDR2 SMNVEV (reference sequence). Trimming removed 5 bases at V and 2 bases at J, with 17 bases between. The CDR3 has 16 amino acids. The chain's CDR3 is CASSPHSGQFTDTQYF. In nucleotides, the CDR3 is TGTGCCAGCAGTCCCCACTCCGGACAGTTCACAGATACGCAGTATTTT.

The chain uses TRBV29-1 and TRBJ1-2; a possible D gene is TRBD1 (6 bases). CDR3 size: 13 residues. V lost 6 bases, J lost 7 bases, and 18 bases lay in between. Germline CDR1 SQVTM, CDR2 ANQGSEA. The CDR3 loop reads CSVSSGGALGYTF. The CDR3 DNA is TGCAGCGTGAGCTCTGGGGGGGCGCTTGGCTACACCTTC. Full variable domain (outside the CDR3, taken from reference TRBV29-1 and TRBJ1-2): SAVISQKPSRDICQRGTSLTIQCQVDSQVTMMFWYRQQPGQSLTLIATANQGSEATYESGFVIDKFPISRPNLTFSTLTVSNMSPEDSSIYLCSVSSGGALGYTFGSGTRLTVV.

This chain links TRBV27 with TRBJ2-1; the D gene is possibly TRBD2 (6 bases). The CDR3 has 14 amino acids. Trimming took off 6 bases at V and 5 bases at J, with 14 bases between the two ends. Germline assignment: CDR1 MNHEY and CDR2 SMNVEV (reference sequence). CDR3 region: CASRKTRADNEQFF. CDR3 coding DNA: TGTGCCAGCAGAAAGACTAGGGCGGACAATGAGCAGTTCTTC.

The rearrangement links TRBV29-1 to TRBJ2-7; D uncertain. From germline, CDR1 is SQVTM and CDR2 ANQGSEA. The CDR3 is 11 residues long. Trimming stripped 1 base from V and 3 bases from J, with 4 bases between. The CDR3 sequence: CSVEGRYEQYF. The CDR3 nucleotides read TGCAGCGTTGAAGGCCGCTACGAGCAGTACTTC.

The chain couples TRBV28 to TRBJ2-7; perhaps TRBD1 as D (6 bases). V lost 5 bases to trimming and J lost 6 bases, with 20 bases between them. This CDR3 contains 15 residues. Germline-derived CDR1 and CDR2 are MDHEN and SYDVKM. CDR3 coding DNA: TGTGCCAGCAGTCGAGAAGGGGGTGGTTATGGCGAGCAGTACTTC. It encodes CASSREGGGYGEQYF.

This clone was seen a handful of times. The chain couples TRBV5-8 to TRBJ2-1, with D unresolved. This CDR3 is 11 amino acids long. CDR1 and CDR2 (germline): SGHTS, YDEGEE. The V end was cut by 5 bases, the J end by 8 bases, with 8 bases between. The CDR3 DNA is TGTGCCAGCAGGGTTAGCTATGAGCAGTTCTTC. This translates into CASRVSYEQFF.

The CDR3 is CASSLVGTGSNTEAFF. DNA of the CDR3: TGTGCCAGCAGCTTAGTAGGGACAGGGTCGAACACTGAAGCTTTCTTT. This chain uses TRBV7-9 with TRBJ1-1, with 9 bases identical to TRBD1. The CDR3 spans 16 residues. The trim removed 1 base at V and 1 base at J, leaving 4 bases unmatched. Per the germline V gene, CDR1 is SEHNR and CDR2 is FQNEAQ (reference sequence).

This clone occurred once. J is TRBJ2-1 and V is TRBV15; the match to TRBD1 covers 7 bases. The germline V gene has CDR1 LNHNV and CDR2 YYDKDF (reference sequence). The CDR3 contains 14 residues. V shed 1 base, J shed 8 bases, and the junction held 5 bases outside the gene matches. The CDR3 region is CATSRAGTADEQFF. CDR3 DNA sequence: TGTGCCACCAGCAGAGCCGGGACAGCGGATGAGCAGTTCTTC.

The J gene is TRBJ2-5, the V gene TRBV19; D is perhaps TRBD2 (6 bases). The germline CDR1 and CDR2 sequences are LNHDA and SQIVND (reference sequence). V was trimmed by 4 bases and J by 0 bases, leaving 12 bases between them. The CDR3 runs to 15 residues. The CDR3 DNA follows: TGTGCCAGTAGTACAGGACTACGGGACCAAGAGACCCAGTACTTC. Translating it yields CASSTGLRDQETQYF.

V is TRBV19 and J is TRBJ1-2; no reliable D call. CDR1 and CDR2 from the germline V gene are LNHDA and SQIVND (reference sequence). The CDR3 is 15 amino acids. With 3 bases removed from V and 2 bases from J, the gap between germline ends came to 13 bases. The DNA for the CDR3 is TGTGCCAGTAGTATCGGTCTTACTTCAAACTATGGCTACACCTTC. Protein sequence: CASSIGLTSNYGYTF.

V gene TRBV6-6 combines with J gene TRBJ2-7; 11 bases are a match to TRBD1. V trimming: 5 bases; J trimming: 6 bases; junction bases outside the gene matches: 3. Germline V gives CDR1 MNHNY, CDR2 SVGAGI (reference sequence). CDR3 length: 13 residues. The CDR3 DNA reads TGTGCCAGCAGTCAAGGGACAGGGGGCGAGCAGTACTTC. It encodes CASSQGTGGEQYF.

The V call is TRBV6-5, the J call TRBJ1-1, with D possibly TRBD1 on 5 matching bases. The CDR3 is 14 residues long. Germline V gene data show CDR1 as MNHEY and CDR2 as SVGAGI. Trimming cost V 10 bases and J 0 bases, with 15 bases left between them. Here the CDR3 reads CATSMAGMNTEAFF. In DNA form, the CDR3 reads TGTGCCACCAGCATGGCAGGGATGAACACTGAAGCTTTCTTT.

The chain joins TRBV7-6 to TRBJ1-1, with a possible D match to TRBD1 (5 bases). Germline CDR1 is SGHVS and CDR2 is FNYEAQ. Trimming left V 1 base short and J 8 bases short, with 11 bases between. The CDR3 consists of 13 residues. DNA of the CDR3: TGTGCCAGCAGCTTAGGGGGGGGACCAGAAGCTTTCTTT. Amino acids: CASSLGGGPEAFF. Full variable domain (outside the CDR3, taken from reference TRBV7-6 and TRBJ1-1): GAGVSQSPRYKVTKRGQDVALRCDPISGHVSLYWYRQALGQGPEFLTYFNYEAQQDKSGLPNDRFSAERPEGSISTLTIQRTEQRDSAMYRCASSLGGGPEAFFGQGTRLTVV.

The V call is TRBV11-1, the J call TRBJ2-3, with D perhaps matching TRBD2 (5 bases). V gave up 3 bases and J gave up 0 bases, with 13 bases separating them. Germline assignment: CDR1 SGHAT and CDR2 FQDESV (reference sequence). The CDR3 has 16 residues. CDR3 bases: TGTGCCAGCAGCTTGCGGACTGCGCGTAGCACAGATACGCAGTATTTT. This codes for CASSLRTARSTDTQYF.

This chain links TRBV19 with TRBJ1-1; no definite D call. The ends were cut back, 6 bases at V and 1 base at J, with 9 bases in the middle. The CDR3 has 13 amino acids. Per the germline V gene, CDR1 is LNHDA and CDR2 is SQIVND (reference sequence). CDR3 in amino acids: CASSRGRNTEAFF. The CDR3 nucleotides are TGTGCCAGTAGCCGCGGACGGAACACTGAAGCTTTCTTT.

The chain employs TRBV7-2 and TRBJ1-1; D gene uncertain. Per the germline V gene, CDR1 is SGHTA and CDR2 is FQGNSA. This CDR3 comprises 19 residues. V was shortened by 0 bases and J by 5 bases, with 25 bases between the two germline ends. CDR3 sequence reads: CASSLARAPTGGVRTEAFF. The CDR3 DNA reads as TGTGCCAGCAGCTTAGCGCGGGCACCCACTGGTGGGGTGAGGACTGAAGCTTTCTTT.

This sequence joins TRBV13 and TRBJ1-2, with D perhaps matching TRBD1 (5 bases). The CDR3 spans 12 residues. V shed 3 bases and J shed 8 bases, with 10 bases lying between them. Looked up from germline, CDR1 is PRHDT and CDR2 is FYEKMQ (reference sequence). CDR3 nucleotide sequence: TGTGCCAGCAGCTTGGGGCGCCAAGGCTACACCTTC. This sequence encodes CASSLGRQGYTF. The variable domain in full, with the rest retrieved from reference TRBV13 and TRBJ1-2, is AAGVIQSPRHLIKEKRETATLKCYPIPRHDTVYWYQQGPGQDPQFLISFYEKMQSDKGSIPDRFSAQQFSDYHSELNMSSLELGDSALYFCASSLGRQGYTFGSGTRLTVV.

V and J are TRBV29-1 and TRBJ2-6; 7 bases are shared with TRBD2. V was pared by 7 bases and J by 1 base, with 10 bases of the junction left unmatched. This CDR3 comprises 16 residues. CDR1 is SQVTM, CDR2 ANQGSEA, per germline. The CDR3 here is CSAYVRGESGANVLTF. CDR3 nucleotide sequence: TGCAGCGCTTATGTCCGGGGGGAGTCTGGGGCCAACGTCCTGACTTTC.

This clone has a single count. CDR3 nucleotides: TGCGCCAGCAGTTTGGACAGGGGTAAGAATCAGCCCCAGCATTTT. Translating it yields CASSLDRGKNQPQHF. V and J are TRBV4-1 and TRBJ1-5, with 9 bases matching TRBD1. V dropped 6 bases and J dropped 4; count of bases not matched to a gene: 7. The CDR3 has 15 amino acids. Germline V gives CDR1 MGHRA, CDR2 YSYEKL.

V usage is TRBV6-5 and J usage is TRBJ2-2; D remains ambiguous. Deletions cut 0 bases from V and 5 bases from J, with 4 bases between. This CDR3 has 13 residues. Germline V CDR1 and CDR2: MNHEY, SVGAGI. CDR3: CASSYSETGELFF. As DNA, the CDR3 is TGTGCCAGCAGTTACTCTGAGACCGGGGAGCTGTTTTTT.

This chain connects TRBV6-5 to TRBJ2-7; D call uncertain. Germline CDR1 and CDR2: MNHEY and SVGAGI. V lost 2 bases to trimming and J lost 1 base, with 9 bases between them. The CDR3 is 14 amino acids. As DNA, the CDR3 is TGTGCCAGCAGTTACATGGGCTCTTCCTACGAGCAGTACTTC. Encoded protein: CASSYMGSSYEQYF.

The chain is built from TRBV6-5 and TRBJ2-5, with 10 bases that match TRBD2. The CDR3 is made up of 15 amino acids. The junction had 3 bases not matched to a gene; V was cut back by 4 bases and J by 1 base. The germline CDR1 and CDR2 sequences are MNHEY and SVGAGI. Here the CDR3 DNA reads TGTGCCAGCAGTTGGCTAGCGGGAGTCCAAGAGACCCAGTACTTC. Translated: CASSWLAGVQETQYF.

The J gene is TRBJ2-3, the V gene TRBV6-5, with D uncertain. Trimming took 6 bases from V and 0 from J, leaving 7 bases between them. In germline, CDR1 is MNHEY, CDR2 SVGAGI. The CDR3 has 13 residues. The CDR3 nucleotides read TGTGCCAGCAGGCCAGCTAGCACAGATACGCAGTATTTT. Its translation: CASRPASTDTQYF.

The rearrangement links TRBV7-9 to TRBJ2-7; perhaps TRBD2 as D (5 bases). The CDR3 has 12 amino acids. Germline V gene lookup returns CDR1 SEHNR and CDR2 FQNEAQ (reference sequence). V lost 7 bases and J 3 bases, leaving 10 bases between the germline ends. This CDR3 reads CASTTGSYEQYF. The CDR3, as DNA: TGTGCCAGCACCACGGGGAGCTACGAGCAGTACTTC.

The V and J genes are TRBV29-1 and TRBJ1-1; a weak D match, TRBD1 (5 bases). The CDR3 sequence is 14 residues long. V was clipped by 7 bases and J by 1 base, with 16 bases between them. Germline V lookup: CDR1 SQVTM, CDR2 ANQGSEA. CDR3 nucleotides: TGCAGCGGTCAAGTGGGGCGGGGGAACACTGAAGCTTTCTTT. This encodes CSGQVGRGNTEAFF.

CDR3 sequence reads: CASSLTFSGQETQYF. As DNA, the CDR3 is TGTGCCAGCAGTTTAACTTTTTCAGGACAAGAGACCCAGTACTTC. V and J are TRBV27 and TRBJ2-5; D is uncertain. CDR3 length: 15 residues. Germline values: CDR1 MNHEY, CDR2 SMNVEV (reference sequence). Between the trimmed V and J ends, which lost 2 bases and 2 bases, there was a span of 12 bases.

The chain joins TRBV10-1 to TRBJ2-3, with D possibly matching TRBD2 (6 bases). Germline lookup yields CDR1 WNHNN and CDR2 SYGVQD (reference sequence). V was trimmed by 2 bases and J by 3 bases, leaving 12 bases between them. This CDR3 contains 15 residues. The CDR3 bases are TGCGCCAGCAGTGAGGAGCGGAGGGGAACAGATACGCAGTATTTT. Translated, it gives CASSEERRGTDTQYF.

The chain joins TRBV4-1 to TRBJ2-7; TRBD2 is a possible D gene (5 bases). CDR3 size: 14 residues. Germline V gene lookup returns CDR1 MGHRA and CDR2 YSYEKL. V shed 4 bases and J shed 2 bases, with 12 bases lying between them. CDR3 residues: CASSLEGDAYEQYF. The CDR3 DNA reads TGCGCCAGCAGCCTAGAGGGAGACGCCTACGAGCAGTACTTC.

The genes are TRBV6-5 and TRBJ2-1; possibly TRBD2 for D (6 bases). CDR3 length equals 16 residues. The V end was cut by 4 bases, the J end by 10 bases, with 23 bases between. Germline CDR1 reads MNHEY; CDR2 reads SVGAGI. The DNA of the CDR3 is TGTGCCAGCAGTTTCTTTAGCGGTGGTTTACCTATCGAGCAGTTCTTC. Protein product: CASSFFSGGLPIEQFF.

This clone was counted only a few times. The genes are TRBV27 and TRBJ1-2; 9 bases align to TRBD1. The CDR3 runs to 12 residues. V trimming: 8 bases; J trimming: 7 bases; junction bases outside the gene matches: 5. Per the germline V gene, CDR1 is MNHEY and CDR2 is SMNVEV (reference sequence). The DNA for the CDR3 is TGTGCCAGCGGGGACAGGGTCACTGGCTACACCTTC. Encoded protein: CASGDRVTGYTF.

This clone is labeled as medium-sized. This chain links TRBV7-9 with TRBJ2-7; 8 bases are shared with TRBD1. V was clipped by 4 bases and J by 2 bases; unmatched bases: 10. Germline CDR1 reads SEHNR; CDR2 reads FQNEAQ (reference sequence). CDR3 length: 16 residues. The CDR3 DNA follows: TGTGCCAGCAGCTCGTCAGGACAGGGTAACACCTACGAGCAGTACTTC. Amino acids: CASSSSGQGNTYEQYF.